This TCR beta chain was recovered during a study of CD8 T cells in Susac syndrome. Germline V CDR1 and CDR2: MNHEY, SMNVEV (reference sequence). The CDR3 contains 15 residues. V lost 1 base to trimming and J lost 0 bases, with 9 bases between them. RNA was extracted with the RNeasy kit, and a quantity of about 0.45 to 1 ug was reverse transcribed using random hexamers. TCRdb ran MiXCR on the immunoSEQ multiplex PCR reads and lists one entry per CDR3 protein. This sample carries about 50,000 distinct CDR3 sequences, roughly 93% of them seen once, and the ten largest clones take around 0.49%. Material: CD8+ T cells from PBMCs. The sequence came from a human donor with multiple sclerosis. This chain joins TRBV27 and TRBJ1-1; no definite D call. In DNA form, the CDR3 reads TGTGCCAGCAGTTTATTCCCTACCATGAACACTGAAGCTTTCTTT. As protein: CASSLFPTMNTEAFF.